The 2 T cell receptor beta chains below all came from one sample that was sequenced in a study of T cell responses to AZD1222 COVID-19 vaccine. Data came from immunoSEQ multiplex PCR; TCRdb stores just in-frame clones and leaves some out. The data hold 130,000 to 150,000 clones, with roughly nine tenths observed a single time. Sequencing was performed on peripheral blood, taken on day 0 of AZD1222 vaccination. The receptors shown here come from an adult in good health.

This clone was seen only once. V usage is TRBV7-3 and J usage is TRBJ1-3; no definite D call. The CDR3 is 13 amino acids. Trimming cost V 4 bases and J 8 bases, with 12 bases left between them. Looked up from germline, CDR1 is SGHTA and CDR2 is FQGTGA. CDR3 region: CASSSTASDTIYF. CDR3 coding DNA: TGTGCCAGCAGCTCCACCGCTTCAGACACCATATATTTT.

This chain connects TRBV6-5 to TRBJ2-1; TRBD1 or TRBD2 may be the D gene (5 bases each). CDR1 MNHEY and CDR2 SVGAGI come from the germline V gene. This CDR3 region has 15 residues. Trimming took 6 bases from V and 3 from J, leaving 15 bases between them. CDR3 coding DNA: TGTGCCAGCAGCTGGGGGACGGCCATCTACAATGAGCAGTTCTTC. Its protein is CASSWGTAIYNEQFF.